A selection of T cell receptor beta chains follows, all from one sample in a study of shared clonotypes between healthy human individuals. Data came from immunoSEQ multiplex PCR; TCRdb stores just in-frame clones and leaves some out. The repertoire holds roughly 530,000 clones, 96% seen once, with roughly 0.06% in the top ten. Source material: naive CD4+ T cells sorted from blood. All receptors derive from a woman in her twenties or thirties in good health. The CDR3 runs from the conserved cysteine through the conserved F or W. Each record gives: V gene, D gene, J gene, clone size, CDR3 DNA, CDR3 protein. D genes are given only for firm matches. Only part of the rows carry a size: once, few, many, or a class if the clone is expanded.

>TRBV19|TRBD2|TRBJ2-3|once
TGTGCCAGTAGTAAAGCGGGATTTCGGTCAGATACGCAGTATTTT
CASSKAGFRSDTQYF
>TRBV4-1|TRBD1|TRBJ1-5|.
TGCGCCAGCAGCCAAGAGAGGACAGGGAGGGAGAATCAGCCCCAGCATTTT
CASSQERTGRENQPQHF
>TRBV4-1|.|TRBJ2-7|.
TGCGCCAGCAGCCATCTACAGGGTTACGAGCAGTACTTC
CASSHLQGYEQYF
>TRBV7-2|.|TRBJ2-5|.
TGTGCCAGCAGCTTACAAAGCACACAAGAGACCCAGTACTTC
CASSLQSTQETQYF
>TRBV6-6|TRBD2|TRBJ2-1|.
TGTGCCAGCAGGGGCGGGAGGGCCAGTAATGAGCAGTTCTTC
CASRGGRASNEQFF
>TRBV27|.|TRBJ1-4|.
TGTGCCAGCAGTTGGGGGGCAACTAATGAAAAACTGTTTTTT
CASSWGATNEKLFF
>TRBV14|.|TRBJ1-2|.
TGTGCCAGCAGCCGAAAGGACGGCTATGGCTACACCTTC
CASSRKDGYGYTF
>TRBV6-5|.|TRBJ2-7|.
TGTGCCAGCAGTTCTGGACAGAGGACGGGTGAGCAGTACTTC
CASSSGQRTGEQYF
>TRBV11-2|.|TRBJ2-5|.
TGTGCCAGCAGCTTAGAGGGTGAGACCCAGTACTTC
CASSLEGETQYF
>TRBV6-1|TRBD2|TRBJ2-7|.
TGTGCCAGCAGTGTAAAAGCCGCGGGAGGGTACGAGCAGTACTTC
CASSVKAAGGYEQYF
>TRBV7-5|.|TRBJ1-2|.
TGTGTCAGAAGCTTAACTACCGTGGGAAGGGAACATGGCTACACCTTC
CVRSLTTVGREHGYTF
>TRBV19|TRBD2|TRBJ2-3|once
TGTGCCAGTAGTATAGTAGGGGAGGGGGATACGCAGTATTTT
CASSIVGEGDTQYF
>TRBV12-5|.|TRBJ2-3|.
TGTGCTAGTGGTTTGGTACCAGCGGGCCGAGGAGACACAGATACGCAGTATTTT
CASGLVPAGRGDTDTQYF
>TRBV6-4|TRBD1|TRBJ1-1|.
TGTGCCAGCAGTGCCGAAAACAGGGGTGAAGCTTTCTTT
CASSAENRGEAFF
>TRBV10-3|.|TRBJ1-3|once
TGTGCCATCAGGGCCTTGGGGGGAAACACCATATATTTT
CAIRALGGNTIYF
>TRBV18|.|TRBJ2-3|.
TGTGCCAGCTCACCGTCTACTGTCTTCCCCCCAGATACGCAGTATTTT
CASSPSTVFPPDTQYF
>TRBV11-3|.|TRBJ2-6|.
TGTGCCAGCAGTCCTGGAAGCACTGGGGCCAACGTCCTGACTTTC
CASSPGSTGANVLTF
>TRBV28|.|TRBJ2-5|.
TGTGCCAGCAGTTTACAACCAGGGGCGGGGGAGACCCAGTACTTC
CASSLQPGAGETQYF
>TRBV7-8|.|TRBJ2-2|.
TGTGCCAGCAGCTCACCGCCCGGCTCACCCTCGCGTGAGCTGTTTTTT
CASSSPPGSPSRELFF
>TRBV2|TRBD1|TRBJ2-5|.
TGTGCCAGCAGTGTGGGGGACAGGTGGGGAGAGACCCAGTACTTC
CASSVGDRWGETQYF
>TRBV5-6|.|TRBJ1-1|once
TGTGCCAGCAGCTTGGGGCGTCTGAACACTGAAGCTTTCTTT
CASSLGRLNTEAFF
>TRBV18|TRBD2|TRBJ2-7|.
TGTGCCAGCTCACCACCTAGCGGGAGTGAGCAGTACTTC
CASSPPSGSEQYF
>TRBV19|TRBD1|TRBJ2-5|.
TGTGCCAGTAGAGGGGGACAGGGTGAGACCCAGTACTTC
CASRGGQGETQYF
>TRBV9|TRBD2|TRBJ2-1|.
TGTGCCAGCAGCGTGGGACTAGCGGGAGCTAGTTTGGTCGATGAGCAGTTCTTC
CASSVGLAGASLVDEQFF
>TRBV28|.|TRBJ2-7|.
TGTGCCAGCAGTTTAGCCTTTTGGGACGGCTCCTACGAGCAGTACTTC
CASSLAFWDGSYEQYF
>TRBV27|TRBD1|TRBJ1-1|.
TGTGCCAGCAGTAGATACGGGACAGCCCGAGGCACTGAAGCTTTCTTT
CASSRYGTARGTEAFF
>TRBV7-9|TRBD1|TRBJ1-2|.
TGTGCCAGCAGCAGGACAGGGGACAACTATGGCTACACCTTC
CASSRTGDNYGYTF
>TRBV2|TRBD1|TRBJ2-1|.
TGTGCCAGCATCCGAGAGACAGGGGGCAATGAGCAGTTCTTC
CASIRETGGNEQFF
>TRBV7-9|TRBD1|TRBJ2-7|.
TGTGCCAGCAGCGCCCCCGGGACAGGGACCTACGAGCAGTACTTC
CASSAPGTGTYEQYF
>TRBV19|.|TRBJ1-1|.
TGTGCCAGTAGAAACAGGAGGGAGACTGAAGCTTTCTTT
CASRNRRETEAFF